This TCR beta chain was identified during a study of metastatic and nonmetastatic thyroid tumors. About the research overall: Repertoires of blood and of tissue (tumor or nodule) from malignant and benign thyroid patients were compared.

Per the original methods: The authors used CDR3 differences across clinicopathological groups to build a distant-metastasis classifier for papillary thyroid cancer. With MiXCR, TCRdb reprocessed the PCR reads. In this record, the V and J calls reflect TCRdb's handling and not the investigators' own analysis. The sample shows 27,000 or so clones, approximately 24% of them seen only once. This clone was counted between two and nine times. This CDR3 region has 13 residues. Trimming cost V 0 bases and J 3 bases, with 2 bases left between them. Germline lookup yields CDR1 MRHNA and CDR2 SNTAGT. Thyroid surgery took place with no prior treatment in any patient.

The rearrangement joins TRBV6-4 to TRBJ2-2; no firm D call. Sequencing was done on a sample of blood. This receptor was identified in a female donor with papillary thyroid cancer or a benign thyroid nodule (not recorded which). Some clones in this sample may be carry-over from other donors' samples. CDR3: CASSDSDTGELFF. CDR3 DNA sequence: TGTGCCAGCAGTGACTCGGACACCGGGGAGCTGTTTTTT.